This T cell receptor beta chain is from a study of post-analysis software for immune sequencing data. About the study: Relapsing-remitting, secondary progressive and progressive-relapsing multiple sclerosis courses were included. Findings and caveats of the study: The F measure placed samples prepared in the same batch into strongly shared clusters. TRBV5-6, TRBV5-1 and TRBV20-1 were among roughly 5 TRBV segments more frequent in patients than controls.

Concerning this clonotype: What it binds is not known.

V dropped 1 base and J dropped 3 bases, with 10 bases sitting between them. From germline, CDR1 is DFQATT and CDR2 SNEGSKA (reference sequence). The CDR3 contains 13 residues. Researchers reported that TCR beta cDNA libraries carried unique molecular identifiers. Roughly 500,000 cDNA molecules were obtained per 1 to 10 million input T cells. MiXCR was run by TCRdb on the PCR reads, yielding one entry per CDR3 protein. The table has hundreds of thousands of distinct CDR3 sequences, roughly 29% seen once; the top ten hold around 0.6%. The material sequenced was blood. The gene calls are TRBV20-1 and TRBJ2-7; no firm D call. The clonotype comes from a girl aged 10 to 17 with multiple sclerosis. CDR3 DNA: TGCAGTGCTAGAGGGAGAGTCGGCTACGAGCAGTACTTC. It yields the protein CSARGRVGYEQYF.